One sample yielded the 32 T cell receptor beta chains listed below, sequenced in a study of T-cell memory formation after mild COVID-19. MiXCR was run by TCRdb on the 5' RACE reads, yielding one entry per CDR3 protein. The profile shows 350,000 to 500,000 distinct CDR3 sequences, around 17% of them singletons. Sequenced sample: PBMCs or a T cell subset sorted from them (not recorded which). All receptors come from a man in his late teens or twenties who had mild COVID-19 (a few samples of this study predate the infection). Cell type and time point are not known.

The chain uses TRBV7-2 and TRBJ2-1; D remains unclear. Germline CDR1 is SGHTA and CDR2 is FQGNSA. This CDR3 spans 14 amino acids. V was pared by 1 base and J by 1 base, with 5 bases between. CDR3 region: CASSLGWSYNEQFF. Written as DNA, the CDR3 is TGTGCCAGCAGCTTAGGATGGTCCTACAATGAGCAGTTCTTC. Complete variable domain (other parts from reference TRBV7-2 and TRBJ2-1): GAGVSQSPSNKVTEKGKDVELRCDPISGHTALYWYRQSLGQGLEFLIYFQGNSAPDKSGLPSDRFSAERTGGSVSTLTIQRTQQEDSAVYLCASSLGWSYNEQFFGPGTRLTVL.

The sample holds a few counts of this clonotype. V is TRBV7-3 and J is TRBJ1-3; a weak D match, TRBD1 (6 bases). The CDR3 runs 13 residues. Trimming removed 9 bases at V and 7 bases at J, with 16 bases between. Germline-derived CDR1 and CDR2 are SGHTA and FQGTGA. The CDR3 sequence is CASQTGVGNTIYF. The CDR3 DNA sequence: TGTGCCAGTCAGACAGGAGTAGGGAACACCATATATTTT.

This clonotype was counted between two and nine times. This sequence joins TRBV7-9 and TRBJ1-2; unclear D gene. The CDR3 loop spans 13 amino acids. V lost 1 base and J 5 bases, leaving 8 bases between the germline ends. The germline CDR1 and CDR2 sequences are SEHNR and FQNEAQ (reference sequence). CDR3 sequence: CASSLGSIYGYTF. Here the CDR3 DNA reads TGTGCCAGCAGCTTAGGTTCCATTTATGGCTACACCTTC.

The chain couples TRBV6-5 to TRBJ2-7; D is possibly TRBD1 or TRBD2 (5 bases each). CDR1 and CDR2 from the germline V gene are MNHEY and SVGAGI. This CDR3 has 14 residues. Deletions cut 6 bases from V and 0 bases from J, with 12 bases between. The chain's CDR3 is CASSRDLASYEQYF. CDR3 nucleotides: TGTGCCAGCAGCCGGGACCTGGCCTCCTACGAGCAGTACTTC.

This clonotype was detected only once. The chain uses TRBV4-3 and TRBJ1-1; TRBD1 might be the D (6 bases). Germline-derived CDR1 and CDR2 are LGHNA and YSLEER. This CDR3 comprises 16 residues. Trimming removed 0 bases at V and 5 bases at J, with 16 bases between. The CDR3 nucleotides read TGCGCCAGCAGCCAAGAGTGGGGGCGCGGGTGGACTGAAGCTTTCTTT. The encoded protein is CASSQEWGRGWTEAFF.

The rearrangement links TRBV10-3 to TRBJ2-7; perhaps D is TRBD1 or TRBD2 (6 bases each). This CDR3 spans 14 amino acids. The germline gives CDR1 ENHRY, CDR2 SYGVKD. The germline V and J ends were trimmed by 3 bases and 6 bases, with 15 bases remaining between them. Here the CDR3 DNA reads TGTGCCATCAGTGATCCGGGGGCGGCCCTCGAGCAGTACTTC. Its protein is CAISDPGAALEQYF.

This clonotype was counted a few times. A read error may account for a junction end that differs from germline. J is TRBJ2-1 and V is TRBV7-7; TRBD2 aligns across 8 bases. The germline gives CDR1 SSHAT, CDR2 FNYEAQ (reference sequence). The CDR3 runs to 14 residues. This CDR3 reads CASSPGGVGNEQFF. The CDR3 nucleotides are TGTGCTAGCAGCCCCGGGGGGGTCGGCAATGAGCAGTTCTTC.

This clonotype has more than one count but fewer than ten. The V call is TRBV12-3 or TRBV12-4, the J call TRBJ1-6, with no clear D. This CDR3 contains 14 residues. V lost 2 bases and J lost 10, with 12 bases in between. The DNA for the CDR3 is TGTGCCAGCAGTTTATCTTCAGTGGAGTCACCCCTCCACTTT. It codes for CASSLSSVESPLHF.

This clonotype was recorded once. V usage is TRBV3-1 and J usage is TRBJ2-3; TRBD1 aligns across 7 bases. Germline V gives CDR1 LGHDT, CDR2 YNNKEL (reference sequence). The junction had 11 bases not matched to a gene; V was cut back by 2 bases and J by 9 bases. The CDR3 has 15 residues. The DNA of the CDR3 is TGTGCCAGCAGCCAATGGGACGGCGCACAGGGGACGCAGTATTTT. This codes for CASSQWDGAQGTQYF.

V gene TRBV13 combines with J gene TRBJ2-5; TRBD2 matches 7 bases. The CDR3 covers 18 residues. Losses at the gene ends were 4 bases for V and 4 bases for J; bases not matched to a gene: 18. The germline V gene encodes CDR1 PRHDT and CDR2 FYEKMQ (reference sequence). The CDR3: CASSSARAGRGSPETQYF. CDR3 bases: TGTGCCAGCAGCTCGGCGAGGGCTGGGCGGGGGAGTCCAGAGACCCAGTACTTC.

This clonotype was picked up a small number of times. The chain recombines TRBV6-2 or TRBV6-3 with TRBJ2-2, with 13 bases identical to TRBD2. The CDR3 length is 16 residues. After removal of 6 bases from V and 3 bases from J, the junction contained 4 bases not matched to a gene. From germline, CDR1 is MNHEY and CDR2 SVGEGT. The CDR3 is CASRGLAGPDTGELFF. The CDR3 nucleotides are TGTGCCAGCAGGGGACTAGCGGGGCCCGACACCGGGGAGCTGTTTTTT.

Many counts were recorded for this clonotype. The CDR3 region is CASGSGGAGLTEAFF. In DNA form, the CDR3 reads TGTGCCAGCGGTTCAGGGGGGGCTGGTTTAACTGAAGCTTTCTTT. The V gene is TRBV6-5, the J gene TRBJ1-1, with 7 bases aligning to TRBD1. Germline V gene lookup returns CDR1 MNHEY and CDR2 SVGAGI. Germline trimming cut 8 bases from V and 5 bases from J; bases unmatched to any gene: 14. The CDR3 totals 15 residues.

CDR3 protein: CASSPTGQGAEAFF. As DNA, the CDR3 is TGTGCCAGCTCACCAACAGGACAGGGCGCTGAAGCTTTCTTT. This chain joins TRBV18 and TRBJ1-1; TRBD1 agrees at 8 bases. J was trimmed by 6 bases and V by 2 bases; bases with no gene match: 5. The CDR3 contains 14 residues. Germline CDR1 and CDR2: KGHSH and LQKENI.

This clonotype was observed many times. The V gene is TRBV24-1, the J gene TRBJ2-7; weak D call: TRBD1 (6 bases). The germline CDR1 and CDR2 sequences are KGHDR and SFDVKD. This CDR3 is 17 amino acids long. V was shortened by 0 bases and J by 3 bases, with 17 bases between the two germline ends. The CDR3 bases are TGTGCCACCAGTGATTTGTCTGAGAACAGGGACGGCTACGAGCAGTACGTC. Residues: CATSDLSENRDGYEQYV.

The rearrangement uses TRBV4-1 and TRBJ2-5; 11 positions agree with TRBD1. V gave up 1 base and J gave up 4 bases; unmatched junction bases: 5. The germline gives CDR1 MGHRA, CDR2 YSYEKL. The CDR3 has 16 amino acids. CDR3 nucleotides: TGCGCCAGCAGCCAAGTTGGGACAGGGGGTGGAGAGACCCAGTACTTC. Translation gives CASSQVGTGGGETQYF.

Turning to this clonotype: One end of the junction varies from germline; a read error may be responsible. The chain has TRBV7-9 and TRBJ2-1, with D possibly being TRBD2 (5 bases). The CDR3 length is 15 residues. The germline gives CDR1 SEHNR, CDR2 FQNEAQ (reference sequence). CDR3 DNA: TGTGCCAGCAGCGTCCGGGGATCATCCTACCATGAGCAGTTCTTC. Translation gives CASSVRGSSYHEQFF.

This clonotype showed up just a few times. V gene TRBV3-1 combines with J gene TRBJ2-6; no reliable D call. Germline assignment: CDR1 LGHDT and CDR2 YNNKEL (reference sequence). This CDR3 is 15 amino acids long. V lost 2 bases and J 1 base, leaving 6 bases between the germline ends. The chain's CDR3 is CASSQQVSGANVLTF. The CDR3 region has the DNA TGTGCCAGCAGCCAACAGGTTTCTGGGGCCAACGTCCTGACTTTC.

This rearrangement joins TRBV12-3 or TRBV12-4 to TRBJ2-1, with TRBD2 matching 12 bases. V dropped 4 bases and J dropped 4; count of bases not matched to a gene: 5. This CDR3 has 16 residues. This CDR3 reads CASSSLAGGQYNEQFF. The CDR3 nucleotides read TGTGCCAGCAGTTCCCTAGCGGGGGGGCAGTACAATGAGCAGTTCTTC.

This clonotype was detected only once. J is TRBJ2-1 and V is TRBV11-2; 16 bases fit TRBD2. Germline loops: CDR1 SGHAT, CDR2 FQNNGV. The V gene end was trimmed by 5 bases and the J gene end by 7 bases; junction bases not matched to a gene: 17. This CDR3 has 20 amino acids. DNA of the CDR3: TGTGCCAGCAGCCTAGCCCCGGGACTAGCGGGGGGGCTTGGGTTGAATGAGCAGTTCTTC. It codes for CASSLAPGLAGGLGLNEQFF.

This clonotype was seen a handful of times. This chain connects TRBV6-1 to TRBJ1-6; D call uncertain. The CDR3 is 17 residues long. Trimming stripped 6 bases from V and 2 bases from J, with 17 bases between. Germline V gene sequence: CDR1 MNHNS, CDR2 SASEGT. CDR3 residues: CASSPTLGGAYNSPLHF. CDR3 nucleotides: TGTGCCAGCAGCCCCACCTTGGGAGGTGCCTATAATTCACCCCTCCACTTT.

This clonotype was detected a few times. The rearrangement joins TRBV4-1 to TRBJ2-5, with D perhaps matching TRBD2 (6 bases). Trimming took off 0 bases at V and 3 bases at J, with 17 bases between the two ends. CDR3 size: 17 residues. Germline assignment: CDR1 MGHRA and CDR2 YSYEKL. In nucleotides, the CDR3 is TGCGCCAGCAGCCAAGATAACGTCGGGGCTAGCGAAGAGACCCAGTACTTC. It codes for CASSQDNVGASEETQYF.

The chain couples TRBV7-9 to TRBJ2-2; the match to TRBD1 covers 10 bases. CDR1 is SEHNR, CDR2 FQNEAQ, per germline (reference sequence). The CDR3 contains 15 residues. V shed 5 bases and J 6 bases; nucleotides not matched to a gene: 6. In DNA, the CDR3 is TGTGCCAGCAGCCCCGAGACAGGGGGCCCCGGGGAGCTGTTTTTT. Its protein product is CASSPETGGPGELFF.

The CDR3 spells CASNGQLAADTQYF. CDR3 sequence (DNA): TGTGCCAGCAACGGACAACTAGCCGCAGATACGCAGTATTTT. This chain uses TRBV6-6 with TRBJ2-3, with D possibly matching TRBD2 (6 bases). Germline CDR1 reads MNHNY; CDR2 reads SVGAGI (reference sequence). V gave up 7 bases and J gave up 4 bases, with 15 bases separating them. CDR3 size: 14 residues.

In its sample, this clonotype was seen many times. The rearrangement links TRBV7-9 to TRBJ2-7, with 8 bases identical to TRBD1. V was clipped by 5 bases and J by 4 bases; unmatched bases: 16. CDR1 and CDR2 from the germline V gene are SEHNR and FQNEAQ (reference sequence). The CDR3 extends over 17 amino acids. The CDR3: CASSPAVRPGGSYEQYF. The CDR3 DNA reads as TGTGCCAGCAGCCCAGCGGTCCGGCCAGGGGGCTCGTACGAGCAGTACTTC.

This chain connects TRBV30 to TRBJ1-1, with a tentative D call TRBD1 (5 bases). With 4 bases removed from V and 6 bases from J, the gap between germline ends came to 12 bases. Germline CDR1 reads GTSNPN; CDR2 reads SVGIG (reference sequence). This CDR3 has 12 residues. The CDR3 spells CAWTLWGAEAFF. The CDR3, as DNA: TGTGCCTGGACCCTTTGGGGGGCTGAAGCTTTCTTT. The entire variable domain, with the rest obtained from reference TRBV30 and TRBJ1-1, is as follows: SQTIHQWPATLVQPVGSPLSLECTVEGTSNPNLYWYRQAAGRGLQLLFYSVGIGQISSEVPQNLSASRPQDRQFILSSKKLLLSDSGFYLCAWTLWGAEAFFGQGTRLTVV.

This sequence joins TRBV20-1 and TRBJ2-6, with D possibly being TRBD1 or TRBD2 (5 bases each). V lost 6 bases, J lost 0 bases, and 12 bases lay in between. The CDR3 is 15 residues long. Germline V gives CDR1 DFQATT, CDR2 SNEGSKA (reference sequence). CDR3 nucleotides: TGCAGTGCCGGGACCCTGAGCTCTGGGGCCAACGTCCTGACTTTC. It is translated as CSAGTLSSGANVLTF.

The rearrangement links TRBV6-2 or TRBV6-3 to TRBJ2-1; 9 nucleotides line up with TRBD2. V was clipped by 4 bases and J by 6 bases; unmatched bases: 4. CDR3 size: 14 residues. The germline gives CDR1 MNHEY, CDR2 SVGEGT. This CDR3 reads CASSSPGLANEQFF. The CDR3 DNA follows: TGTGCCAGCAGTTCCCCGGGACTAGCCAATGAGCAGTTCTTC.

This clonotype has ten or more counts. The genes are TRBV4-3 and TRBJ2-1; D call uncertain. The CDR3 contains 14 residues. Germline V gene lookup returns CDR1 LGHNA and CDR2 YSLEER. The ends were cut back, 4 bases at V and 5 bases at J, with 12 bases in the middle. CDR3 protein: CASSRAPSNNEQFF. Here the CDR3 DNA reads TGCGCCAGCAGCCGAGCCCCCTCGAACAATGAGCAGTTCTTC.

In its sample, this clonotype was seen many times. V and J are TRBV2 and TRBJ1-5, with a weak D call TRBD1 (5 bases). Trimming pared 0 bases from V and 7 bases from J, leaving 10 bases between. Per germline, CDR1 SNHLY and CDR2 FYNNEI. The length of the CDR3 is 14 residues. In nucleotides, the CDR3 is TGTGCCAGCAGTGAAGCTGGCAGGGACCAGCCCCAGCATTTT. It specifies CASSEAGRDQPQHF. Filled out from reference TRBV2 and TRBJ1-5, the complete variable domain reads EPEVTQTPSHQVTQMGQEVILRCVPISNHLYFYWYRQILGQKVEFLVSFYNNEISEKSEIFDDQFSVERPDGSNFTLKIRSTKLEDSAMYFCASSEAGRDQPQHFGDGTRLSIL.

The chain carries TRBV12-3 or TRBV12-4 and TRBJ2-2; a possible D gene is TRBD1 (5 bases). Trimming left V 9 bases short and J 5 bases short, with 10 bases between. The CDR3 sequence is 12 residues long. CDR3 DNA: TGTGCCAGTCGCAGGGCTACCGGGGAGCTGTTTTTT. Protein product: CASRRATGELFF.

This clonotype was found a few times. This chain uses TRBV27 with TRBJ2-1; 7 bases line up with TRBD2. The germline CDR1 and CDR2 sequences are MNHEY and SMNVEV (reference sequence). The V and J ends lost 0 bases and 5 bases, in that order; junction bases with no gene match: 4. This CDR3 contains 15 residues. In DNA, the CDR3 is TGTGCCAGCAGTTTATCGTGGCGGGGGAACAATGAGCAGTTCTTC. It specifies CASSLSWRGNNEQFF.

The chain carries TRBV6-6 and TRBJ2-3; 7 positions agree with TRBD1. The CDR3 is 16 amino acids. V shed 0 bases, J shed 4 bases, and the junction held 7 bases outside the gene matches. Germline V CDR1 and CDR2: MNHNY, SVGAGI (reference sequence). The CDR3 DNA reads as TGTGCCAGCAGTTACTCGACGGGACAGAGGCCAGATACGCAGTATTTT. It encodes CASSYSTGQRPDTQYF.